This is a list of T cell receptor beta chains from one sample in a study of T cell clonotyping in hematopoietic cell transplantation. Profiling relied on immunoSEQ multiplex PCR, and the TCRdb table lists in-frame clones only, not all of them. This repertoire shows approximately 8,400 clones, 66% found once; its top ten account for 20% to 25%. The sample in question was peripheral blood mononuclear cells, obtained 100 days after allogeneic stem cell transplant. Receptors were obtained from a male patient in his sixties or seventies who had an allogeneic stem cell transplant from an unrelated donor, so the T cells may come from the graft donor. Some clones in this sample may be carry-over from other donors' samples. The CDR3 runs from the conserved cysteine through the conserved F or W. A D gene is named only where the DNA matches it firmly. For some rows the clone size is stated as once, few or many, or as a class when expanded; others skip it.

. . TRBJ1-1 TRBV5-1 CASSLKEPSNTEAFF TGCGCCAGCAGCTTAAAGGAACCCTCGAACACTGAAGCTTTCTTT
. . TRBJ2-7 TRBV5-1 CASSLQASSYEQYF TGCGCCAGCAGCTTACAGGCATCCTCCTACGAGCAGTACTTC
. . TRBJ1-1 TRBV27 CASSLGPRDTEAFF TGTGCCAGCAGTTTAGGACCGAGGGACACTGAAGCTTTCTTT
. . TRBJ1-3 TRBV5-6 CASSLQSPGNTIYF TGTGCCAGCAGCTTGCAATCTCCGGGAAACACCATATATTTT
. . TRBJ2-7 TRBV5-6 CASSFTGTPAYEQYF TGTGCCAGCAGCTTCACCGGGACACCCGCCTACGAGCAGTACTTC
TRBD1 few TRBJ2-5 TRBV7-8 CASSWGQPGPQSGAQYF TGTGCCAGCAGCTGGGGACAGCCGGGCCCCCAGAGTGGGGCCCAGTACTTC
. . TRBJ1-1 TRBV10-3 CAISESRGSDNTEAFF TGTGCCATCAGTGAGTCTCGGGGATCGGATAACACTGAAGCTTTCTTT
TRBD1 . TRBJ2-3 TRBV29-1 CSAVRQGATVPQYF TGCAGCGCTGTTCGACAGGGGGCGACGGTGCCGCAGTATTTT
. . TRBJ2-3 TRBV5-8 CASVGSETGSTDTQYF TGTGCCAGCGTTGGGAGCGAGACCGGGAGCACAGATACGCAGTATTTT
TRBD2 . TRBJ2-7 TRBV5-1 CASSPSGGRDEQYF TGCGCCAGCAGCCCTAGCGGGGGTAGGGACGAGCAGTACTTC
TRBD1 . TRBJ1-1 TRBV6-5 CASSARDRVNTEAFF TGTGCCAGCAGTGCTCGGGACAGGGTGAACACTGAAGCTTTCTTT
. . TRBJ1-5 TRBV20-1 CSASNSKSQHF TGCAGTGCTAGTAACTCAAAAAGCCAGCATTTT
. . TRBJ1-3 TRBV4-1 CASSQESGIGNTIYF TGCGCCAGCAGCCAAGAGTCAGGGATAGGAAACACCATATATTTT
TRBD2 . TRBJ2-3 TRBV5-4 CASSSLAGETDTQYF TGTGCCAGCAGCTCACTAGCGGGGGAGACAGATACGCAGTATTTT
. . TRBJ2-2 TRBV25-1 CASSPPSGLMNTGELFF TGTGCCAGCAGCCCCCCCTCGGGGCTGATGAACACCGGGGAGCTGTTTTTT
. . TRBJ1-2 TRBV27 CASSIRQDNYGYTF TGTGCCAGCAGTATCCGACAGGACAACTATGGCTACACCTTC
. . TRBJ2-7 TRBV5-4 CASSRGGPYYEQYF TGTGCCAGCAGCCGTGGTGGGCCGTACTACGAGCAGTACTTC
. . TRBJ2-3 TRBV6-6 CASSYIGTTDTQYF TGTGCCAGCAGTTACATCGGGACCACAGATACGCAGTATTTT
. . TRBJ1-1 TRBV27 CASSITVNTEAFF TGTGCCAGCAGTATAACAGTGAACACTGAAGCTTTCTTT
. . TRBJ2-1 TRBV29-1 CSVAPRSDEQFF TGCAGCGTCGCCCCTAGGAGCGATGAGCAGTTCTTC
. once TRBJ2-7 TRBV10-2 CASRETVTYEQYF TGCGCCAGCAGAGAGACAGTTACCTACGAGCAGTACTTC
TRBD1 few TRBJ2-1 TRBV6-1 CASSEAWGQGANEQFF TGTGCCAGCAGTGAAGCTTGGGGACAGGGGGCGAATGAGCAGTTCTTC
TRBD1 . TRBJ2-2 TRBV6-5 CASKTGDTGELFF TGTGCCAGCAAAACAGGGGACACCGGGGAGCTGTTTTTT
. . TRBJ2-3 TRBV2 CASSEADTQYF TGTGCCAGCAGTGAGGCAGATACGCAGTATTTT
. . TRBJ2-7 TRBV2 CASSEALQGYF TGTGCCAGCAGTGAAGCGCTTCAGGGATACTTC
TRBD1 . TRBJ1-1 TRBV5-1 CASSPPGQGAEAFF TGCGCCAGCAGCCCCCCGGGACAGGGGGCTGAAGCTTTCTTT